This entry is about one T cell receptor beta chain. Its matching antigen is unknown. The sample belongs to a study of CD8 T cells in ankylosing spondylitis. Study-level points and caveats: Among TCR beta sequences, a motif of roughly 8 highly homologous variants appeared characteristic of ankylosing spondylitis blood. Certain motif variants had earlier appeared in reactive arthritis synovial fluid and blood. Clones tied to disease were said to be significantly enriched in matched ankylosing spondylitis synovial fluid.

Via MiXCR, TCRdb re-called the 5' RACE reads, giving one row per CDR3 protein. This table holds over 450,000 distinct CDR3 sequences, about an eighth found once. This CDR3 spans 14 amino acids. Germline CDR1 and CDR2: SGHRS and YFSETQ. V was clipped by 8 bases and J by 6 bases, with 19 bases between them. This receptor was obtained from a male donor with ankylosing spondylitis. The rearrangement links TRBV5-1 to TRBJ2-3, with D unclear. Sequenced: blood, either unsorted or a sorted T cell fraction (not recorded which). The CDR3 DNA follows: TGCGCCAGTAGTTTGCGGTCCCTTGGGGATACGCAGTATTTT. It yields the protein CASSLRSLGDTQYF.